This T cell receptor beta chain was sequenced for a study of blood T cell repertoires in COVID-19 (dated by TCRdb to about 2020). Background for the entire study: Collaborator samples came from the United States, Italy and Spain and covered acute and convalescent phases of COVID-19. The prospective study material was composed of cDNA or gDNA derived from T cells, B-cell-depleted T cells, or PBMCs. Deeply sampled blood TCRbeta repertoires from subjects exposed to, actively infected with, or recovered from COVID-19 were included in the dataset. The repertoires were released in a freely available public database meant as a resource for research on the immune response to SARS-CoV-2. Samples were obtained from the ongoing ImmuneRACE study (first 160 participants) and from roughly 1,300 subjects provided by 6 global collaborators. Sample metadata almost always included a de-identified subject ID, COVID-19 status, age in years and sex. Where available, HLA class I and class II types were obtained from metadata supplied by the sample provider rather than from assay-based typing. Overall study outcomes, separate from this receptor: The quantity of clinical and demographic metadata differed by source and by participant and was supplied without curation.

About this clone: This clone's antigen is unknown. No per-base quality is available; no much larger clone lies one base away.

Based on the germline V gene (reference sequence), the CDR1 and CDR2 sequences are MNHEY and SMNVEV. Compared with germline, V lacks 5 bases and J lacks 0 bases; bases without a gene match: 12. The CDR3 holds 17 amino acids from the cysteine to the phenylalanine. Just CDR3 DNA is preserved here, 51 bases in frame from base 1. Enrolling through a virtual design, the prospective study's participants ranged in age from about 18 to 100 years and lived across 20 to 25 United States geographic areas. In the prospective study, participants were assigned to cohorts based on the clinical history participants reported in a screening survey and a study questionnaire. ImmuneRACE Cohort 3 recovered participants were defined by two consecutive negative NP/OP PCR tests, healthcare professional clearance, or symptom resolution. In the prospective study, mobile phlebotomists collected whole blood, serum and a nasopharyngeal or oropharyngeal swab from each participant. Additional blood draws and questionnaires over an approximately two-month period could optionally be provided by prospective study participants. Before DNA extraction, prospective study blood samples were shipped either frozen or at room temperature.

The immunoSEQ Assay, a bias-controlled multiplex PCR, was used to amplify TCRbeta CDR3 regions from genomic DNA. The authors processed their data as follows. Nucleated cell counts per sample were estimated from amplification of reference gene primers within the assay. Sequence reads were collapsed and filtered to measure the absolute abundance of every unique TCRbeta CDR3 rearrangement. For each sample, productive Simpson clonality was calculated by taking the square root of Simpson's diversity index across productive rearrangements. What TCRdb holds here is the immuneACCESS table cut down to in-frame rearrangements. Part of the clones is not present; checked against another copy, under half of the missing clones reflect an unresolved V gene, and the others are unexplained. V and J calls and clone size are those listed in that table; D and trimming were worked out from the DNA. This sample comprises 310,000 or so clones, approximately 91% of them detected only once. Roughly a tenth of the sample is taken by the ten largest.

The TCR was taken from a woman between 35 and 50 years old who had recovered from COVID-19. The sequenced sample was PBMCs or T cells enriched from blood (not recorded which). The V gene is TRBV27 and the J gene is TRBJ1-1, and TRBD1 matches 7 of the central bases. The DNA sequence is TGTGCCAGCAGTGTCGACAGGGTGCGTCCAATGAACACTGAAGCTTTCTTT. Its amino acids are CASSVDRVRPMNTEAFF.